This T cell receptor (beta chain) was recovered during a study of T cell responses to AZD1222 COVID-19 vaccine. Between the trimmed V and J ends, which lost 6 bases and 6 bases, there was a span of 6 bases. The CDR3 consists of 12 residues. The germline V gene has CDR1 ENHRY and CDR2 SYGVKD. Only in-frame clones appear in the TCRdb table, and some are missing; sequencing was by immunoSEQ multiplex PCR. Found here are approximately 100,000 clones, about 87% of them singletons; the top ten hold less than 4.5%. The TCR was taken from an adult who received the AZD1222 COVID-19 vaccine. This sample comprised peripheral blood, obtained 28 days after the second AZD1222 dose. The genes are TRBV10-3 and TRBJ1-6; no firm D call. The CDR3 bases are TGTGCCATCAGAAAGGGTAATTCACCCCTCCACTTT. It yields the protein CAIRKGNSPLHF.